The text below deals with one TCR beta chain. The PCR was carried out with 60 Vbeta primers and 13 Jbeta primers. Profiling relied on immunoSEQ multiplex PCR, and the TCRdb table lists in-frame clones only, not all of them. This table has 70,000 to 95,000 clones, over 70% appearing once. The sample originates from a study of cytomegalovirus exposure and HLA in healthy donors. What was sequenced was PBMCs. This clonotype originated in a male donor in good health and CMV-seronegative.

CDR3 bases: TGTGCCAGCAGTTTGGACAGTAGGACGTCGAGAGCTTTCTTT. It yields the protein CASSLDSRTSRAFF. The chain joins TRBV27 to TRBJ1-1; TRBD1 might be the D (6 bases). The CDR3 has 14 amino acids. The germline CDR1 and CDR2 sequences are MNHEY and SMNVEV (reference sequence). V lost 3 bases and J lost 10, with 18 bases in between.